These 24 T cell receptor beta chains share one sample of origin, sequenced in a study of blood T cell repertoires in COVID-19. The assay was immunoSEQ multiplex PCR, and TCRdb's table has in-frame clones only and misses some. This table has around 250,000 clones, 86% appearing once. The specimen was peripheral blood. The source of these receptors is an elderly man with acute or convalescent COVID-19.

The V call is TRBV7-2, the J call TRBJ1-1; no clear D. The CDR3 spans 14 residues. CDR1 and CDR2 (germline): SGHTA, FQGNSA. Trimming removed 4 bases at V and 0 bases at J, with 9 bases between. The CDR3 spells CASSSREMNTEAFF. CDR3 coding DNA: TGTGCCAGCAGCTCCCGGGAGATGAACACTGAAGCTTTCTTT.

This clone showed up just once. The chain has TRBV7-2 and TRBJ2-1; perhaps TRBD1 as D (5 bases). The length of the CDR3 is 15 residues. Trimming took 7 bases from V and 5 from J, leaving 18 bases between them. The germline V gene has CDR1 SGHTA and CDR2 FQGNSA. In DNA, the CDR3 is TGTGCCAGCACTTCTTTGGGGCTCACCAACAATGAGCAGTTCTTC. As protein: CASTSLGLTNNEQFF.

J is TRBJ1-4 and V is TRBV5-5; tentative D call: TRBD1 (6 bases). Germline V lookup: CDR1 SGHKS, CDR2 YYEKEE (reference sequence). Trimming pared 6 bases from V and 3 bases from J, leaving 12 bases between. The CDR3 is made up of 14 amino acids. In nucleotides, the CDR3 is TGTGCCAGCACCCGAGGACAGCCTAATGAAAAACTGTTTTTT. Its translation is CASTRGQPNEKLFF. Full variable domain (missing parts from reference TRBV5-5 and TRBJ1-4): DAGVTQSPTHLIKTRGQQVTLRCSPISGHKSVSWYQQVLGQGPQFIFQYYEKEERGRGNFPDRFSARQFPNYSSELNVNALLLGDSALYLCASTRGQPNEKLFFGSGTQLSVL.

The rearrangement joins TRBV27 to TRBJ2-1; TRBD2 matches at 8 bases. V shed 5 bases, J shed 10 bases, and the junction held 16 bases outside the gene matches. Per germline, CDR1 MNHEY and CDR2 SMNVEV (reference sequence). The CDR3 totals 16 residues. The CDR3 region has the DNA TGTGCCAGCAGTCCCCCTGGGACTAGGACCGGGAGGGAGCAGTTCTTC. This encodes CASSPPGTRTGREQFF.

V and J are TRBV5-1 and TRBJ2-2; 9 bases are a match to TRBD1. V trimming: 4 bases; J trimming: 4 bases; junction bases outside the gene matches: 8. This CDR3 has 16 amino acids. Germline CDR1 SGHRS, CDR2 YFSETQ. The CDR3 loop reads CASSPYQGQGTGELFF. CDR3 sequence (DNA): TGCGCCAGCAGCCCGTACCAGGGACAGGGCACCGGGGAGCTGTTTTTT.

V usage is TRBV11-2 and J usage is TRBJ1-6; TRBD1 aligns across 7 bases. The germline V gene encodes CDR1 SGHAT and CDR2 FQNNGV. There are 13 residues in the CDR3. The J segment lost 9 bases and the V segment lost 5 bases, leaving 4 bases of the junction unmatched. CDR3 DNA: TGTGCCAGCAGCACGGACAGGCTTTCACCCCTCCACTTT. This translates into CASSTDRLSPLHF.

This clone occurred once. V gene TRBV11-3 combines with J gene TRBJ2-1, with TRBD2 as a possible D gene (5 bases). This CDR3 comprises 15 residues. Between the trimmed V and J ends, which lost 1 base and 0 bases, there was a span of 7 bases. The germline V gene has CDR1 SGHNT and CDR2 YENEEA. The CDR3 DNA is TGTGCCAGCAGCTTAGGTCGGGGCTCCTACAATGAGCAGTTCTTC. This encodes CASSLGRGSYNEQFF. Drawing the rest from reference TRBV11-3 and TRBJ2-1, the complete variable domain is EAGVVQSPRYKIIEKKQPVAFWCNPISGHNTLYWYLQNLGQGPELLIRYENEEAVDDSQLPKDRFSAERLKGVDSTLKIQPAELGDSAVYLCASSLGRGSYNEQFFGPGTRLTVL.

In the case of this clone: Germline is not matched at one junction end, which may reflect a read error. The chain combines TRBV20-1 with TRBJ2-5; D is unclear. The CDR3 is 9 amino acids. Per the germline V gene, CDR1 is DFQATT and CDR2 is SNEGSKA (reference sequence). The CDR3 nucleotides read TGCAGTGCTGGCCCGGGTCTGGACTTC. Translating gives CSAGPGLDF.

This chain uses TRBV5-8 with TRBJ1-2, with 7 bases identical to TRBD1. This CDR3 comprises 13 residues. V shed 2 bases, J shed 6 bases, and the junction held 4 bases outside the gene matches. The germline gives CDR1 SGHTS, CDR2 YDEGEE. This chain's CDR3 is CASSLQGSDGYTF. The CDR3 bases are TGTGCCAGCAGCTTACAGGGGTCGGATGGCTACACCTTC.

The chain carries TRBV7-9 and TRBJ1-2; TRBD1 matches 10 bases. V lost 4 bases and J lost 3; bases outside the gene matches: 2. Per the germline V gene, CDR1 is SEHNR and CDR2 is FQNEAQ (reference sequence). This CDR3 has 14 amino acids. The CDR3 protein is CASSSGQGDYGYTF. The CDR3 DNA is TGTGCCAGCAGCTCCGGACAGGGGGACTATGGCTACACCTTC. The whole variable domain, filled in from reference TRBV7-9 and TRBJ1-2, reads DTGVSQNPRHKITKRGQNVTFRCDPISEHNRLYWYRQTLGQGPEFLTYFQNEAQLEKSRLLSDRFSAERPKGSFSTLEIQRTEQGDSAMYLCASSSGQGDYGYTFGSGTRLTVV.

This chain connects TRBV7-9 to TRBJ1-1, with 7 nucleotides matching TRBD1. The CDR3 has 17 residues. CDR1 and CDR2 from the germline V gene are SEHNR and FQNEAQ (reference sequence). V dropped 5 bases and J dropped 0; count of bases not matched to a gene: 12. This CDR3 reads CASSPGRGSWVNTEAFF. As DNA, the CDR3 is TGTGCCAGCAGCCCCGGCAGGGGGAGTTGGGTGAACACTGAAGCTTTCTTT.

The chain couples TRBV6-2 or TRBV6-3 to TRBJ2-5; D is ambiguous. The CDR3 consists of 11 residues. Germline V lookup: CDR1 MNHEY, CDR2 SVGEGT. V lost 5 bases to trimming and J lost 3 bases, with 4 bases between them. CDR3 protein: CASSREETQYF. Here the CDR3 DNA reads TGTGCCAGCAGTAGAGAAGAGACCCAGTACTTC.

The rearrangement links TRBV10-3 to TRBJ2-7; 7 positions agree with TRBD2. In germline, CDR1 is ENHRY, CDR2 SYGVKD. The CDR3 has 14 residues. Trimming removed 4 bases from V and 2 bases from J; junction bases left unmatched: 5. The CDR3 region is CAISAVAGTYEQYF. CDR3 bases: TGTGCCATCAGTGCCGTAGCGGGCACCTACGAGCAGTACTTC.

This clone was picked up one time. The chain links TRBV5-1 to TRBJ2-7, with 14 positions matching TRBD2. Trimming cost V 0 bases and J 5 bases; bases outside gene matches: 7. This CDR3 is 17 amino acids long. The V gene's germline CDR1 is SGHRS and CDR2 YFSETQ. As DNA, the CDR3 is TGCGCCAGCAGCTTGGGCTTTGGGACTAGCGGGGGTAACGAGCAGTACTTC. Encoded protein: CASSLGFGTSGGNEQYF.

V usage is TRBV15 and J usage is TRBJ1-2, with TRBD1 matching 7 bases. CDR3 length equals 15 residues. Germline V lookup: CDR1 LNHNV, CDR2 YYDKDF (reference sequence). Germline trimming cut 3 bases from V and 6 bases from J; bases unmatched to any gene: 10. In DNA, the CDR3 is TGTGCCACCAGCAGGTACCCGGGACAGCGGCATGGCTACACCTTC. Translating it yields CATSRYPGQRHGYTF.

The chain combines TRBV2 with TRBJ2-5; possible D gene TRBD1, 6 bases. Trimming took off 3 bases at V and 2 bases at J, with 13 bases between the two ends. The germline V gene encodes CDR1 SNHLY and CDR2 FYNNEI. CDR3 length: 15 amino acids. The CDR3 DNA reads TGTGCCAGCAGTGACGACCTGACAGGACAAGAGACCCAGTACTTC. This encodes CASSDDLTGQETQYF. Looking up the rest from reference TRBV2 and TRBJ2-5 gives the full variable domain: EPEVTQTPSHQVTQMGQEVILRCVPISNHLYFYWYRQILGQKVEFLVSFYNNEISEKSEIFDDQFSVERPDGSNFTLKIRSTKLEDSAMYFCASSDDLTGQETQYFGPGTRLLVL.

J is TRBJ1-1 and V is TRBV3-1 (or the pseudogene TRBV3-2); D is unclear. Germline V gene data show CDR1 as LGHDT and CDR2 as YNNKEL (reference sequence). The CDR3 loop spans 13 amino acids. The ends were cut back, 5 bases at V and 6 bases at J, with 13 bases in the middle. The CDR3 DNA reads as TGTGCCAGCAGCTATCTAGATAAAGCTGAAGCTTTCTTT. This translates into CASSYLDKAEAFF.

This clone is a singleton in its sample. The sample contains more than one DNA sequence encoding this CDR3. The chain uses TRBV5-1 and TRBJ1-4; unclear D gene. Trimming removed 4 bases from V and 0 bases from J, with 10 bases in between. In germline, CDR1 is SGHRS, CDR2 YFSETQ. The CDR3 has 15 residues. The DNA for the CDR3 is TGCGCCAGCAGCCTAACCGGGACAACTAATGAAAAACTGTTTTTT. Its translation: CASSLTGTTNEKLFF. The complete variable domain, with remaining parts taken from reference TRBV5-1 and TRBJ1-4, reads KAGVTQTPRYLIKTRGQQVTLSCSPISGHRSVSWYQQTPGQGLQFLFEYFSETQRNKGNFPGRFSGRQFSNSRSEMNVSTLELGDSALYLCASSLTGTTNEKLFFGSGTQLSVL.

The CDR3 protein is CASSIVGGRSEAFF. CDR3 DNA sequence: TGTGCCAGTAGTATCGTCGGGGGACGGTCTGAAGCTTTCTTT. The chain carries TRBV19 and TRBJ1-1, with D perhaps matching TRBD1 (5 bases). From germline, CDR1 is LNHDA and CDR2 SQIVND (reference sequence). Trimming cost V 3 bases and J 6 bases, with 14 bases left between them. The CDR3 spans 14 residues.

CDR3 sequence reads: CASSFRGSSPLHF. In nucleotides, the CDR3 is TGTGCCAGCAGTTTTAGAGGATCATCACCCCTCCACTTT. V gene TRBV27 combines with J gene TRBJ1-6; the D is unclear. This CDR3 comprises 13 residues. V lost 3 bases to trimming and J lost 10 bases, with 10 bases between them. Germline V CDR1 and CDR2: MNHEY, SMNVEV (reference sequence).

The V gene is TRBV24-1, the J gene TRBJ2-5, with TRBD1 matching over 9 bases. This CDR3 has 16 residues. V shed 2 bases and J 8 bases; nucleotides not matched to a gene: 11. Germline CDR1 KGHDR, CDR2 SFDVKD. CDR3 residues: CATSDSGQGGYRTQYF. CDR3 nucleotides: TGTGCCACCAGTGATTCGGGACAGGGAGGGTATCGCACCCAGTACTTC.

This rearrangement joins TRBV7-2 to TRBJ2-7; 14 bases align to TRBD2. Trimming at V came to 1 base and at J to 4 bases, leaving 3 bases not matched to a gene. Germline lookup yields CDR1 SGHTA and CDR2 FQGNSA. The CDR3 consists of 16 residues. Here the CDR3 DNA reads TGTGCCAGCAGCTTAGGACTAGCGGGGGGGCAATACGAGCAGTACTTC. Its protein product is CASSLGLAGGQYEQYF.

The CDR3 DNA reads as TGTGCCAGTAGTCCTCTGGACAGTTGGAACACTGAAGCTTTCTTT. It is translated as CASSPLDSWNTEAFF. This chain joins TRBV19 and TRBJ1-1, with a tentative D call TRBD1 (6 bases). CDR1 is LNHDA and CDR2 is SQIVND in the germline V gene (reference sequence). This CDR3 spans 15 amino acids. The V gene lost 5 bases and the J gene lost 1 base, with 14 bases spanning the gap.

CDR3 coding DNA: TGCGCCAGCAGCTTGGCTAGCGGGGGGAGCACAGATACGCAGTATTTT. This encodes CASSLASGGSTDTQYF. This rearrangement joins TRBV5-1 to TRBJ2-3, with 11 bases that match TRBD2. CDR1 is SGHRS and CDR2 is YFSETQ in the germline V gene. With V trimmed by 0 bases and J by 0 bases, 0 bases remained unmatched. The CDR3 spans 16 residues.